This TCR beta chain was captured by sequencing in a study of blood T cell repertoires in COVID-19. Sequencing used immunoSEQ multiplex PCR; TCRdb keeps in-frame clones, though not all of them. This sample has fewer than 250,000 clones, with approximately 84% found just once. In assigning cohorts, the study relied on participant-reported clinical history. Two negative PCRs, clearance, or symptom resolution were required of recovered Cohort 3 donors. Germline V gene sequence: CDR1 LGHDT, CDR2 YNNKEL (reference sequence). The CDR3 is 14 amino acids. Trimming at V came to 4 bases and at J to 4 bases, leaving 2 bases not matched to a gene.

Sequenced: PBMCs or T cells enriched from blood (not recorded which). This chain connects TRBV3-1 (or the pseudogene TRBV3-2) to TRBJ2-1, with TRBD2 matching over 9 bases. This sequence originates from a woman aged 25-40 years who had recovered from COVID-19. The CDR3: CASSLSGSYNEQFF. CDR3 in DNA: TGTGCCAGCAGCCTTAGCGGGAGTTACAATGAGCAGTTCTTC.